Each of the 3 T cell receptor beta chains below was sequenced from the same sample in a study of blood T cell repertoires in COVID-19. Libraries were prepared by immunoSEQ multiplex PCR; TCRdb keeps only in-frame clonotypes and omits some of them. Of more than 85,000 clones in the sample, around 84% are singletons; the top ten hold roughly 8.2%. The sequencing input was peripheral blood. These receptors were obtained from a woman of 80 years or more with active or convalescent COVID-19.

The V gene is TRBV28, the J gene TRBJ1-1; tentatively, D is TRBD1 (6 bases). CDR1 is MDHEN, CDR2 SYDVKM, per germline. With 3 bases removed from V and 4 bases from J, the gap between germline ends came to 15 bases. The CDR3 is 15 amino acids. The CDR3 loop is CASSFHRVGSTEAFF. For the CDR3, the DNA is TGTGCCAGCAGTTTCCACAGGGTAGGAAGCACTGAAGCTTTCTTT. Based on the CDR3 plus reference TRBV28 and TRBJ1-1, the full variable domain is DVKVTQSSRYLVKRTGEKVFLECVQDMDHENMFWYRQDPGLGLRLIYFSYDVKMKEKGDIPEGYSVSREKKERFSLILESASTNQTSMYLCASSFHRVGSTEAFFGQGTRLTVV.

The chain links TRBV18 to TRBJ2-7; 7 positions agree with TRBD2. Germline-derived CDR1 and CDR2 are KGHSH and LQKENI. The CDR3 is 15 residues long. V was clipped by 6 bases and J by 4 bases; unmatched bases: 12. The DNA of the CDR3 is TGTGCCAGCTCCCCTAGCGGAACCTCCCTATACGAGCAGTACTTC. This sequence encodes CASSPSGTSLYEQYF. Drawing the rest from reference TRBV18 and TRBJ2-7, the complete variable domain is NAGVMQNPRHLVRRRGQEARLRCSPMKGHSHVYWYRQLPEEGLKFMVYLQKENIIDESGMPKERFSAEFPKEGPSILRIQQVVRGDSAAYFCASSPSGTSLYEQYFGPGTRLTVT.

This rearrangement joins TRBV5-1 to TRBJ1-2; D call uncertain. Germline assignment: CDR1 SGHRS and CDR2 YFSETQ. The CDR3 covers 13 residues. Trimming took off 4 bases at V and 6 bases at J, with 13 bases between the two ends. CDR3 loop: CASSAGSPDGYTF. CDR3 nucleotide sequence: TGCGCCAGCAGCGCCGGGAGCCCGGATGGCTACACCTTC.